Presented here are 18 T cell receptor beta chains from one specimen sequenced in a study of blood T cell repertoires in COVID-19 (dated by TCRdb to 2020 to 2021). Libraries came from the immunoSEQ multiplex PCR assay. TCRdb carries this immuneACCESS record with in-frame sequences only. Its versions omit some clonotypes, under half of them owing to an unresolved V gene in the studies checked, with the rest unexplained. This sample holds about 200,000 clones; roughly four fifths were observed only once. About an eighth of the sample lies in the top ten. Sequenced: PBMCs or T cells enriched from blood (not recorded which). The source is a man aged 35 to 55 who had recovered from COVID-19.

The chain joins TRBV13 to TRBJ1-2, with a possible D match to TRBD1 (5 bases). V gave up 4 bases and J gave up 3 bases, with 15 bases separating them. The CDR3 spans 15 residues. Germline CDR1 PRHDT, CDR2 FYEKMQ (reference sequence). The CDR3: CASSSRQIRDYGYTF. The CDR3 DNA sequence: TGTGCCAGCAGCTCTCGACAGATCCGAGACTATGGCTACACCTTC.

This sequence joins TRBV21-1 and TRBJ1-2; the listed D gene, TRBD1, was not tested against the DNA. TRBV21-1 is a pseudogene locus. The CDR3 is 21 amino acids. The CDR3 DNA is TGTGCCAGCAGCAAAGAAGACAGGCCACAAAGTAATCGGCACTCTAACTATGGCTACACCTTC. This codes for CASSKEDRPQSNRHSNYGYTF.

The chain combines TRBV25-1 with TRBJ1-1; D is undetermined. Germline CDR1 and CDR2: MGHDK and SYGVNS. This CDR3 comprises 13 residues. With 5 bases removed from V and 0 bases from J, the gap between germline ends came to 7 bases. CDR3 sequence (DNA): TGTGCCAGCAGTACTACTATGAACACTGAAGCTTTCTTT. It codes for CASSTTMNTEAFF.

The chain is built from TRBV24-1 and TRBJ1-1; 11 bases fit TRBD1. The CDR3 is 15 residues long. The trim removed 5 bases at V and 4 bases at J, leaving 5 bases unmatched. Per germline, CDR1 KGHDR and CDR2 SFDVKD. CDR3 coding DNA: TGTGCCACCAGTGCTCCAGGGACAGGGGGCACTGAAGCTTTCTTT. This gives the protein CATSAPGTGGTEAFF.

The rearrangement uses TRBV28 and TRBJ1-2, with a weak D call TRBD1 (5 bases). Germline V gene data show CDR1 as MDHEN and CDR2 as SYDVKM. The CDR3 has 12 amino acids. V lost 10 bases and J 6 bases, leaving 15 bases between the germline ends. In DNA form, the CDR3 reads TGTGCCACCCCCGGGGGAGCGAATGGCTACACCTTC. Protein product: CATPGGANGYTF.

This clone was seen more than once but under ten times. The V and J genes are TRBV4-1 and TRBJ1-4; the match to TRBD1 covers 9 bases. V was clipped by 2 bases and J by 8 bases; unmatched bases: 6. The CDR3 is 15 residues long. Germline V gene sequence: CDR1 MGHRA, CDR2 YSYEKL. CDR3 in amino acids: CASSQNRGQREKLFF. The CDR3 DNA reads TGCGCCAGCAGCCAAAACAGGGGGCAGCGGGAAAAACTGTTTTTT.

V and J are TRBV4-2 and TRBJ2-1; TRBD1 agrees at 9 bases. The J segment lost 0 bases and the V segment lost 3 bases, leaving 3 bases of the junction unmatched. The CDR3 has 16 residues. Looked up from germline, CDR1 is LGHNA and CDR2 is YNFKEQ. CDR3 loop: CASSHTGGASYNEQFF. The CDR3 DNA sequence: TGTGCCAGCAGCCATACAGGGGGCGCCTCCTACAATGAGCAGTTCTTC.

Comments on this clone: Germline is not matched at one junction end, which may reflect a read error. The chain has TRBV7-7 and TRBJ2-3, with 9 bases that match TRBD1. CDR1 and CDR2 from the germline V gene are SSHAT and FNYEAQ (reference sequence). The CDR3 is made up of 15 amino acids. This chain's CDR3 is CASSLQGASTDTQYF. The DNA of the CDR3 is TGTGCTAGCAGCCTACAGGGGGCGAGCACAGATACGCAGTATTTT.

The chain recombines TRBV5-1 with TRBJ1-5; D gene unclear. Germline V CDR1 and CDR2: SGHRS, YFSETQ. V lost 3 bases and J lost 4, with 8 bases in between. The CDR3 length is 13 residues. CDR3 sequence (DNA): TGCGCCAGCAGCTACGACGGGAATCAGCCCCAGCATTTT. Its translation is CASSYDGNQPQHF.

This chain links TRBV2 with TRBJ1-2; D remains unclear. The CDR3 covers 15 residues. With 1 base removed from V and 5 bases from J, the gap between germline ends came to 14 bases. CDR1 is SNHLY, CDR2 FYNNEI, per germline. The CDR3 region has the DNA TGTGCCAGCAGTGAAGGTCCCGCGGGCTTTTATGGCTACACCTTC. This codes for CASSEGPAGFYGYTF.

The chain joins TRBV15 to TRBJ2-7, with D tentatively TRBD2 (5 bases). The CDR3 runs to 13 residues. The V and J ends lost 3 bases and 6 bases respectively, with 12 bases between them. Germline V gene lookup returns CDR1 LNHNV and CDR2 YYDKDF (reference sequence). The CDR3 bases are TGTGCCACCAGCAGCGACCGGGGTGTCGAGCAGTACTTC. Encoded protein: CATSSDRGVEQYF.

This chain links TRBV10-3 with TRBJ1-5; TRBD1 agrees at 10 bases. Germline V gene data show CDR1 as ENHRY and CDR2 as SYGVKD. The CDR3 is made up of 16 amino acids. Germline trimming cut 3 bases from V and 0 bases from J; bases unmatched to any gene: 2. As DNA, the CDR3 is TGTGCCATCAGTGAATGGGACAGGGGTAGCAATCAGCCCCAGCATTTT. It translates to CAISEWDRGSNQPQHF.

The gene calls are TRBV5-1 and TRBJ2-1, with a weak D call TRBD2 (6 bases). Germline CDR1 is SGHRS and CDR2 is YFSETQ. V lost 0 bases and J lost 6, with 13 bases in between. The CDR3 has 15 amino acids. The CDR3 nucleotides read TGCGCCAGCAGCTTGGGAGGGACTCCCTTCAATGAGCAGTTCTTC. Its protein is CASSLGGTPFNEQFF.

CDR3 region: CASSSPGIEKLFF. The CDR3 coding sequence is TGTGCCAGCAGCTCACCGGGGATTGAAAAACTGTTTTTT. The chain uses TRBV28 and TRBJ1-4; no clear D. In germline, CDR1 is MDHEN, CDR2 SYDVKM. CDR3 length: 13 amino acids. V was cut by 6 bases and J by 7 bases, with 12 bases left in between.

Details on this clone: It is unclear where the CDR3 begins or ends on the DNA, so no DNA is shown, and the CDR3 is as TCRdb lists it. The rearrangement links TRBV21-1 to TRBJ1-2; the tabulated D call, TRBD1, remains unverified against the DNA. TRBV21-1 counts as a pseudogene. A total of 17 residues make up the CDR3, ends included. The CDR3 region is CASSKGFGRGTNYGYTF.

The chain recombines TRBV18 with TRBJ2-1; TRBD1 is a possible D gene (5 bases). Trimming removed 4 bases from V and 8 bases from J, with 15 bases in between. This CDR3 comprises 14 residues. The V gene's germline CDR1 is KGHSH and CDR2 LQKENI. The CDR3 region has the DNA TGTGCCAGCTCACAAGGACATGCCGTGGATGAGCAGTTCTTC. This encodes CASSQGHAVDEQFF.

This clone has just a few counts. The chain has TRBV19 and TRBJ1-3; D is perhaps TRBD1 (5 bases). The CDR3 totals 17 residues. Germline V gene sequence: CDR1 LNHDA, CDR2 SQIVND (reference sequence). V lost 5 bases and J 0 bases, leaving 17 bases between the germline ends. The chain's CDR3 is CASSESSGYYSGNTIYF. CDR3 DNA: TGTGCCAGTAGTGAGTCATCAGGGTATTACTCTGGAAACACCATATATTTT. Full variable domain (missing parts from reference TRBV19 and TRBJ1-3): DGGITQSPKYLFRKEGQNVTLSCEQNLNHDAMYWYRQDPGQGLRLIYYSQIVNDFQKGDIAEGYSVSREKKESFPLTVTSAQKNPTAFYLCASSESSGYYSGNTIYFGEGSWLTVV.

The V gene is TRBV4-3, the J gene TRBJ1-6; 9 positions agree with TRBD1. V was pared by 2 bases and J by 9 bases, with 5 bases of the junction left unmatched. The CDR3 loop spans 15 amino acids. Germline CDR1 and CDR2: LGHNA and YSLEER. CDR3 sequence reads: CASSQQQGASSPLHF. In DNA, the CDR3 is TGCGCCAGCAGCCAACAACAGGGGGCGAGTTCACCCCTCCACTTT.